This section outlines one T cell receptor (beta chain) sequence together with its context. What it recognizes is unknown. TCRdb ran MiXCR on the 5' RACE reads and lists one entry per CDR3 protein. The sample holds about 560,000 distinct CDR3 sequences, around a sixth seen once. Germline loops: CDR1 MNHEY, CDR2 SMNVEV (reference sequence). The CDR3 runs to 18 residues. V was pared by 5 bases and J by 9 bases, with 16 bases of the junction left unmatched. The data derive from a study of T-cell memory formation after mild COVID-19. The wider study: The study found TCR clusters largely donor specific. Study results and limitations: Clones shrinking from day 15 to 85 showed even CD4/CD8 mixes; later expanders tilted CD4+.

The source of this sequence is an adult woman who had mild COVID-19 (a few samples of this study predate the infection). Cell type and time point are not known. V and J are TRBV27 and TRBJ2-2; 12 bases are shared with TRBD1. The sequenced sample consisted of PBMCs or a T cell subset sorted from them (not recorded which). CDR3 region: CASSAGQGALPGHRELFF. The CDR3 region has the DNA TGTGCCAGCAGTGCGGGACAGGGGGCTCTCCCCGGGCACCGGGAGCTGTTTTTT.